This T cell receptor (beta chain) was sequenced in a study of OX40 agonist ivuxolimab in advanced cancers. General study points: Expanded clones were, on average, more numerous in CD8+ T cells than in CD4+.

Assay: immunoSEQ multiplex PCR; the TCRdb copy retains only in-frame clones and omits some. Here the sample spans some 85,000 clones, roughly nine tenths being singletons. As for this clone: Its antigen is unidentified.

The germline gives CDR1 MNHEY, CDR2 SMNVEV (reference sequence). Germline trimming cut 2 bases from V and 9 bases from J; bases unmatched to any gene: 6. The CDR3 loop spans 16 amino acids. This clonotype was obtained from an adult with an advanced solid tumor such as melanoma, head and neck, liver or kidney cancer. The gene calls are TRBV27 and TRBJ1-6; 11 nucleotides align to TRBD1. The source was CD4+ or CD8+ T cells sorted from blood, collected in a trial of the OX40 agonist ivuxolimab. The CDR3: CASSLTTGTGGSPLHF. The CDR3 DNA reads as TGTGCCAGCAGTTTAACTACCGGGACAGGGGGTTCACCCCTCCACTTT.